These 5 T cell receptor beta chains were sequenced from one sample in a study of cytomegalovirus exposure and HLA in healthy donors. The PCR ran on 60 Vbeta and 13 Jbeta primers. The protocol was immunoSEQ multiplex PCR, while the TCRdb copy is restricted to in-frame clones and leaves out a portion. The sample yields about 94,000 clones, about 76% seen once. The sequencing input was PBMCs. The receptors were gathered from a man aged 35 to 55 in good health and CMV-seropositive.

The chain combines TRBV7-2 with TRBJ2-1; no clear D gene. Deletions cut 5 bases from V and 12 bases from J, with 14 bases between. The germline V gene has CDR1 SGHTA and CDR2 FQGNSA. The CDR3 loop spans 12 amino acids. The CDR3 DNA sequence: TGTGCCAGCAGCCTGCTCCCTAGTGGGCAGTTCTTC. Protein product: CASSLLPSGQFF.

CDR3 DNA sequence: TGTGCCAGCTCCCCCAAGCGGGGCAATGAGCAGTTCTTC. Its translation: CASSPKRGNEQFF. The rearrangement joins TRBV18 to TRBJ2-1, with 7 bases fitting TRBD2. Germline-derived CDR1 and CDR2 are KGHSH and LQKENI. V was clipped by 6 bases and J by 6 bases; unmatched bases: 5. The CDR3 extends over 13 amino acids. The whole variable domain, filled in from reference TRBV18 and TRBJ2-1, reads NAGVMQNPRHLVRRRGQEARLRCSPMKGHSHVYWYRQLPEEGLKFMVYLQKENIIDESGMPKERFSAEFPKEGPSILRIQQVVRGDSAAYFCASSPKRGNEQFFGPGTRLTVL.

V gene TRBV10-3 combines with J gene TRBJ2-1, with D perhaps TRBD1 (7 bases). Trimming took 5 bases from V and 3 from J, leaving 11 bases between them. The CDR3 loop spans 14 amino acids. Germline V lookup: CDR1 ENHRY, CDR2 SYGVKD. The CDR3 DNA sequence: TGTGCCATCAGTAGACAGGGAGGCTACAATGAGCAGTTCTTC. It specifies CAISRQGGYNEQFF.

V is TRBV18 and J is TRBJ2-2, with D perhaps matching TRBD2 (6 bases). CDR3 length: 16 amino acids. Germline assignment: CDR1 KGHSH and CDR2 LQKENI. V shed 0 bases and J shed 0 bases, with 8 bases lying between them. The CDR3 sequence: CASSPPRGTNTGELFF. In DNA, the CDR3 is TGTGCCAGCTCACCACCGCGGGGCACGAACACCGGGGAGCTGTTTTTT.

The gene calls are TRBV4-1 and TRBJ2-7; possibly TRBD1 for D (6 bases). There are 15 residues in the CDR3. Germline-derived CDR1 and CDR2 are MGHRA and YSYEKL. Trimming left V 4 bases short and J 2 bases short, with 15 bases between. CDR3 in amino acids: CASSLSRGRPYEQYF. The DNA of the CDR3 is TGCGCCAGCAGCCTAAGCAGGGGCCGCCCCTACGAGCAGTACTTC.